Included here is one T cell receptor beta chain sequence, with context. Its target is unknown. The CDR3 loop spans 14 amino acids. The germline CDR1 and CDR2 sequences are SGHRS and YFSETQ. The V end was cut by 4 bases, the J end by 2 bases, with 13 bases between. The data were obtained in a study of OX40 agonist ivuxolimab in advanced cancers. The study's findings and limits: On average, CD8+ T cells had more expanded clones than CD4+. CD4+ and CD8+ T cells in blood underwent clonal expansion by week 6 at 0.1 to 3.0 mg/kg. Several nonresponders also turned out to have low normalized T-cell clonal expansion.

Sequenced by immunoSEQ multiplex PCR; TCRdb stores in-frame clones only, minus some. Of approximately 28,000 clones listed, about 87% are singletons. Here the sequenced sample was CD4+ or CD8+ T cells sorted from blood, taken in a trial of the OX40 agonist ivuxolimab. The chain combines TRBV5-1 with TRBJ2-7; possibly TRBD2 for D (5 bases). The receptor's source is an adult with an advanced solid tumor such as melanoma, head and neck, liver or kidney cancer. The CDR3 loop reads CASSPRDAPYEQYF. CDR3 coding DNA: TGCGCCAGCAGCCCGAGGGATGCCCCCTACGAGCAGTACTTC. The full variable domain, its missing parts supplied by reference TRBV5-1 and TRBJ2-7, is KAGVTQTPRYLIKTRGQQVTLSCSPISGHRSVSWYQQTPGQGLQFLFEYFSETQRNKGNFPGRFSGRQFSNSRSEMNVSTLELGDSALYLCASSPRDAPYEQYFGPGTRLTVT.